Presented here are 3 T cell receptor beta chains from one specimen sequenced in a study of cytomegalovirus exposure and HLA in healthy donors. The study ran its PCR with 60 Vbeta and 13 Jbeta primers. The method was immunoSEQ multiplex PCR; TCRdb's version includes in-frame clones alone and lacks a portion of them. This table has approximately 70,000 clones, about 67% appearing once. The sequencing sample was made of PBMCs. The receptors were sampled from a human donor in good health.

This clone was observed once. The rearrangement joins TRBV27 to TRBJ1-1; TRBD1 matches 10 bases. The CDR3 sequence is 17 residues long. After removal of 7 bases from V and 1 base from J, the junction contained 12 bases not matched to a gene. The germline CDR1 and CDR2 sequences are MNHEY and SMNVEV (reference sequence). This CDR3 reads CASTRRTGGGKNTEAFF. Here the CDR3 DNA reads TGTGCCAGCACCAGAAGGACAGGGGGGGGCAAGAACACTGAAGCTTTCTTT.

V and J are TRBV9 and TRBJ2-1; 9 bases fit TRBD2. The CDR3 loop spans 17 amino acids. Germline trimming cut 0 bases from V and 2 bases from J; bases unmatched to any gene: 6. The germline V gene encodes CDR1 SGDLS and CDR2 YYNGEE. The CDR3 reads CASSVGGGGRAYNEQFF. CDR3 sequence (DNA): TGTGCCAGCAGCGTAGGGGGGGGCGGGAGGGCCTACAATGAGCAGTTCTTC. Based on the CDR3 plus reference TRBV9 and TRBJ2-1, the full variable domain is DSGVTQTPKHLITATGQRVTLRCSPRSGDLSVYWYQQSLDQGLQFLIQYYNGEERAKGNILERFSAQQFPDLHSELNLSSLELGDSALYFCASSVGGGGRAYNEQFFGPGTRLTVL.

The V and J genes are TRBV5-4 and TRBJ2-2, with D possibly being TRBD2 (7 bases). The ends were cut back, 6 bases at V and 7 bases at J, with 16 bases in the middle. Germline-derived CDR1 and CDR2 are SGHNT and YYREEE (reference sequence). The CDR3 spans 14 residues. This CDR3 reads CASTGGPRGGELFF. The CDR3 DNA reads TGTGCCAGCACCGGGGGGCCAAGAGGCGGGGAGCTGTTTTTT. Based on the CDR3 plus reference TRBV5-4 and TRBJ2-2, the full variable domain is ETGVTQSPTHLIKTRGQQVTLRCSSQSGHNTVSWYQQALGQGPQFIFQYYREEENGRGNFPPRFSGLQFPNYSSELNVNALELDDSALYLCASTGGPRGGELFFGEGSRLTVL.